This TCR beta chain was recovered during a study of blood T cell repertoires in COVID-19 (TCRdb year 2020). About the full investigation: Collaborator samples came from the United States, Italy and Spain and covered acute and convalescent phases of COVID-19. The material from the prospective study consisted of cDNA or gDNA derived from T cells, B-cell-depleted T cells, or PBMCs. Subjects who had been exposed to COVID-19, were actively infected with it, or had recovered from it provided the deeply sampled blood TCRbeta repertoires that made up the dataset. A freely available public database, intended as a resource for researchers studying the immune response to SARS-CoV-2, is where the repertoires were released. The samples were drawn from two sources: the first 160 participants of the ongoing ImmuneRACE study, and some 1,300 subjects contributed by 6 global collaborators. The sample metadata nearly always contained a de-identified subject ID, COVID-19 status, age in years and sex. HLA class I and class II types, where available, came from metadata supplied by the sample provider rather than from assay-based typing. Broader findings and caveats from the paper: The quantity of clinical and demographic metadata differed by source and by participant and was supplied without curation.

This clone appeared a single time. Its cognate antigen has yet to be identified. The input lacks base qualities; no much larger clone sits a single base away. Germline trimming amounts to 5 bases on V and 5 bases on J, with 8 as the count of junction bases outside the gene matches. Including cysteine and phenylalanine, the CDR3 has 14 amino acids. Of all the DNA, just the CDR3 is kept, 42 bases in frame from base 1. Via the germline V gene (reference sequence), CDR1 is LGHDT and CDR2 YNNKEL. The immunoSEQ Assay, a bias-controlled multiplex PCR, was used to amplify TCRbeta CDR3 regions from genomic DNA. In the paper's pipeline: The number of nucleated cells in each sample was estimated by amplification of reference gene primers within the assay. To quantify the absolute abundance of each unique TCRbeta CDR3 rearrangement, sequence reads were collapsed and filtered. For each sample, productive Simpson clonality was calculated by taking the square root of Simpson's diversity index across productive rearrangements. The immuneACCESS repertoire file appears here via TCRdb, limited to in-frame rearrangements. These files lack a portion of the clones; in checked studies, under half of the deficit traces to unresolved V genes, and the cause of the others is not known. V, J and clone size are taken as reported in that table, and D and trimming were inferred from the DNA itself. Across this sample there are 200,000 to 250,000 clones, with 84% seen only once. The top ten constitute 7.8% of the sample.

One collaborating source in Seattle enrolled patients during active infection and followed them longitudinally through the course of disease. The collaborating institutions used their own protocols to collect whole blood in K2EDTA tubes. For TCRbeta analysis, collaborators shipped samples as frozen whole blood, isolated PBMCs, or DNA extracted from either of those sample types. The receptor's source is a woman older than 75 with COVID-19, enrolled during active disease. Source material: peripheral blood. This chain joins TRBV3-1 (or the pseudogene TRBV3-2) to TRBJ2-5; TRBD1 aligns with 7 central bases. The CDR3 protein is CASSYLTGAETQYF. In nucleotide form, the sequence is TGTGCCAGCAGCTATCTCACAGGGGCGGAGACCCAGTACTTC.